This T cell receptor beta chain is drawn from a study of blood T cell repertoires in COVID-19. This table comes from immunoSEQ multiplex PCR, and its TCRdb copy is limited to in-frame clones, with some not included. The sample includes 95,000 to 150,000 clones, 60% to 85% of them seen just once. This CDR3 is built from 18 residues. This TCR derives from a human donor with acute or convalescent COVID-19. The donor label of this sample is uncertain. The chain employs TRBV21-1 and TRBJ2-3; the table's D call TRBD2 went unverified against the DNA. TRBV21-1 has pseudogene status. Sequencing was performed on peripheral blood. CDR3 amino acids: CASSKVETSGASGDTQYF. The CDR3 bases are TGTGCCAGCAGCAAAGTAGAGACTAGCGGGGCCAGCGGAGATACGCAGTATTTT.